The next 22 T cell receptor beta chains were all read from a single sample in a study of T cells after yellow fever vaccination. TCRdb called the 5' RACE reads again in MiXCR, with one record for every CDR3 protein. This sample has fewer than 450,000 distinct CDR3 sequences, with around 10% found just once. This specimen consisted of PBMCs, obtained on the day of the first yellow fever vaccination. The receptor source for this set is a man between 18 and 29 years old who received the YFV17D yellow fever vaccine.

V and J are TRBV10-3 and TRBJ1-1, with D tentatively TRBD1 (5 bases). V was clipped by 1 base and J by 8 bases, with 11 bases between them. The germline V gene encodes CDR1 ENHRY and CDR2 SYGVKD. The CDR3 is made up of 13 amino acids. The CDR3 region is CAISELSDSEAFF. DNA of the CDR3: TGTGCCATCAGTGAGTTGAGTGACAGCGAAGCTTTCTTT.

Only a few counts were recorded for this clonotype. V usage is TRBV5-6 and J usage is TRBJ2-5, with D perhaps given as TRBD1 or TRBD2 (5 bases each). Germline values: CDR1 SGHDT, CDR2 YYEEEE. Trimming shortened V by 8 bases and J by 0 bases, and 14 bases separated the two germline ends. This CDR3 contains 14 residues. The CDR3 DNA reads TGTGCCAGTCAACCGGGACCCAACCAAGAGACCCAGTACTTC. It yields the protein CASQPGPNQETQYF.

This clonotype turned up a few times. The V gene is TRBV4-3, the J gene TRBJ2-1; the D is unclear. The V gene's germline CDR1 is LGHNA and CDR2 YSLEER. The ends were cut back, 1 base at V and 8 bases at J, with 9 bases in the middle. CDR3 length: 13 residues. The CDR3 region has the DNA TGCGCCAGCAGCCAAGGAGAACGCTATGAGCAGTTCTTC. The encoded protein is CASSQGERYEQFF.

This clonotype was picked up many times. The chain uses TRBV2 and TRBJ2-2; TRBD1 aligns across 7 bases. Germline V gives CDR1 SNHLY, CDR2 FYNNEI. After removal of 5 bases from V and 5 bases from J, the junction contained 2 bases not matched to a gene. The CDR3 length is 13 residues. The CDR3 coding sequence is TGTGCCAGCAGTCGACAGGGTACCGGGGAGCTGTTTTTT. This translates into CASSRQGTGELFF.

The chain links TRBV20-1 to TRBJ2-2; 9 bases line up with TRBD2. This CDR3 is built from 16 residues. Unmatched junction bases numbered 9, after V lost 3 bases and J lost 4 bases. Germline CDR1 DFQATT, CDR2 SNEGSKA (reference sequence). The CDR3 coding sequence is TGCAGTGCTAGTTCTCGACTAGCGGCCCCCACCGGGGAGCTGTTTTTT. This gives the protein CSASSRLAAPTGELFF.

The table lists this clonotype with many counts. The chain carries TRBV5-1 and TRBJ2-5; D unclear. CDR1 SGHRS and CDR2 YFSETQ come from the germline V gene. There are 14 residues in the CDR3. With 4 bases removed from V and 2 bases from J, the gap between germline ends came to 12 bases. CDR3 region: CASSVGSIQETQYF. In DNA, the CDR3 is TGCGCCAGCAGCGTGGGCTCTATACAAGAGACCCAGTACTTC.

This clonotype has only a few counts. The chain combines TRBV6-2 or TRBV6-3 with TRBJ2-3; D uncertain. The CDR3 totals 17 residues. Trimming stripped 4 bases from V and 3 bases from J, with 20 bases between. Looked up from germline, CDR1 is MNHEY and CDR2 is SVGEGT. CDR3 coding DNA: TGTGCCAGCAGTTCCCAACCGTTAGCCTATAGTACAGATACGCAGTATTTT. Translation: CASSSQPLAYSTDTQYF.

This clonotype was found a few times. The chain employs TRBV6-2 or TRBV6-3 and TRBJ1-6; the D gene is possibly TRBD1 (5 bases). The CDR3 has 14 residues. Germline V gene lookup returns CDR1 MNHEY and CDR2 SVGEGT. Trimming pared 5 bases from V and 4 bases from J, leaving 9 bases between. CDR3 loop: CASSQPGYNSPLHF. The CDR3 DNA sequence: TGTGCCAGCAGTCAACCAGGGTATAATTCACCCCTCCACTTT.

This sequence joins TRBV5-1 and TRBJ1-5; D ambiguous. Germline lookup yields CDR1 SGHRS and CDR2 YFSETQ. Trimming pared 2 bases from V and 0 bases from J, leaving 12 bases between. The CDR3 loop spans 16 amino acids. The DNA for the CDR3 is TGCGCCAGCAGCTTAAACCCATCTGGTAGCAATCAGCCCCAGCATTTT. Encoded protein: CASSLNPSGSNQPQHF.

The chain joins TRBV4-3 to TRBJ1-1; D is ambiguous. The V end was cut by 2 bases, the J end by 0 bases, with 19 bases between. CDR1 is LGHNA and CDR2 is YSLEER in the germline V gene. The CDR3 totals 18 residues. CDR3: CASSQKMGLKVMNTEAFF. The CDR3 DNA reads TGCGCCAGCAGCCAAAAGATGGGCTTAAAAGTCATGAACACTGAAGCTTTCTTT.

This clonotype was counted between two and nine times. In DNA form, the CDR3 reads TGCGCCAGCAAAAAAACAGGGGCGAGCAATCAGCCCCAGCATTTT. Translating gives CASKKTGASNQPQHF. The chain couples TRBV5-1 to TRBJ1-5; 7 nucleotides match TRBD1. Germline assignment: CDR1 SGHRS and CDR2 YFSETQ. The CDR3 totals 15 residues. V lost 6 bases to trimming and J lost 1 base; unmatched junction nucleotides: 7.

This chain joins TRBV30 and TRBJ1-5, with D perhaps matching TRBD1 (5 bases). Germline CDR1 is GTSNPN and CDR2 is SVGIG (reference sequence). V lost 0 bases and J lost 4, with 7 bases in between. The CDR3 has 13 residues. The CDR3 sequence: CAWSVAGNQPQHF. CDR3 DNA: TGTGCCTGGAGTGTGGCAGGGAATCAGCCCCAGCATTTT.

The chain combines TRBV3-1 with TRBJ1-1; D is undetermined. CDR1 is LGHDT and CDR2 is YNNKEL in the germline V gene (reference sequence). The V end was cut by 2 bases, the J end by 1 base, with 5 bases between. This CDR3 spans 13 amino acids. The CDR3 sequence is CASSQKGNTEAFF. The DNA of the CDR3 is TGTGCCAGCAGCCAAAAGGGGAACACTGAAGCTTTCTTT.

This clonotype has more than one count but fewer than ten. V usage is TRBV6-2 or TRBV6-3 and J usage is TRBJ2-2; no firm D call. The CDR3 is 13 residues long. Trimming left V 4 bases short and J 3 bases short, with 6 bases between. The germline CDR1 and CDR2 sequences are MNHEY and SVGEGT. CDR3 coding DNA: TGTGCCAGCAGTTCCCACTACACCGGGGAGCTGTTTTTT. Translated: CASSSHYTGELFF.

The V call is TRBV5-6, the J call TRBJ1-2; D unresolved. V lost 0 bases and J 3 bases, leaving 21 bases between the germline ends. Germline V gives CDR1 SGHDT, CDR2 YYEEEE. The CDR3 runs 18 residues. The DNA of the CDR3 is TGTGCCAGCAGCTTGGAAGGGCTTCGGTGGGTATTGGACTATGGCTACACCTTC. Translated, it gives CASSLEGLRWVLDYGYTF.

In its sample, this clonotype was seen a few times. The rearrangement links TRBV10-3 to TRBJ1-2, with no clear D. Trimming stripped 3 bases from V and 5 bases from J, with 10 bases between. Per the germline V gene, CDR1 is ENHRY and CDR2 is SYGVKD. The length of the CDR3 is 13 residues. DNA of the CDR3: TGTGCCATCAGTGAACGGACGGATTATGGCTACACCTTC. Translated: CAISERTDYGYTF.

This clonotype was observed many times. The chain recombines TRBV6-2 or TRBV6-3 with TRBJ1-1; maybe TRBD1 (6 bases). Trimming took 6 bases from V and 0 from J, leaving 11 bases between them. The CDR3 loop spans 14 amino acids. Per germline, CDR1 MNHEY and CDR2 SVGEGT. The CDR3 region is CASSITGLNTEAFF. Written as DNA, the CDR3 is TGTGCCAGCAGCATAACAGGGCTGAACACTGAAGCTTTCTTT.

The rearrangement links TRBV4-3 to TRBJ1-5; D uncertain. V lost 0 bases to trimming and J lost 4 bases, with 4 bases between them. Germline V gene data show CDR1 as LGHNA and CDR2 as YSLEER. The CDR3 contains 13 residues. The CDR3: CASSQDWNQPQHF. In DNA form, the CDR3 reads TGCGCCAGCAGCCAAGATTGGAATCAGCCCCAGCATTTT.

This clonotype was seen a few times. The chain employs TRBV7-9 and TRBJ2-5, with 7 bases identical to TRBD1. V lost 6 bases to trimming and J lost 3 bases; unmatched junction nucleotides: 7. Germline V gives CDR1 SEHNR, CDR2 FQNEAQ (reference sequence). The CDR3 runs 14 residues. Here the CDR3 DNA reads TGTGCCAGCAGGGGGACAGCTTTCAAAGAGACCCAGTACTTC. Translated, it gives CASRGTAFKETQYF.

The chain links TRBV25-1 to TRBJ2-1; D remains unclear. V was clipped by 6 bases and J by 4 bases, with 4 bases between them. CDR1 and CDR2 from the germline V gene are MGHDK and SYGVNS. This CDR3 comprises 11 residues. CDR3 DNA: TGTGCCAGCAGAGATTACAATGAGCAGTTCTTC. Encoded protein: CASRDYNEQFF.

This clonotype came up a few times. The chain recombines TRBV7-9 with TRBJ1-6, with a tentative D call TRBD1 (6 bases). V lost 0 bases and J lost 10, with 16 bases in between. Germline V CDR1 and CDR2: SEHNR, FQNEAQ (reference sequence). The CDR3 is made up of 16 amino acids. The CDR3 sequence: CASSLAGGNYGSPLHF. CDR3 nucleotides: TGTGCCAGCAGCTTAGCAGGGGGAAATTATGGCTCACCCCTCCACTTT.

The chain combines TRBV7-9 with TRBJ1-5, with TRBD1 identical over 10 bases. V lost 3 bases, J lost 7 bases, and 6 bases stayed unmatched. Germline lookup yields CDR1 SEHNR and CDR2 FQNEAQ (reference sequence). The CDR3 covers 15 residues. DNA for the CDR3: TGTGCCAGCAGCTTGGGAGGGACAGGGGCACAGCCCCAGCATTTT. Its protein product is CASSLGGTGAQPQHF.